Described below is a single TCR beta chain sequence and its context. In germline, CDR1 is SNHLY, CDR2 FYNNEI. The CDR3 consists of 13 residues. V shed 6 bases and J shed 2 bases, with 10 bases lying between them. These data originate in a study of blood T cell repertoires in COVID-19. For the study at large: Samples of COVID-19 (acute and convalescent) were obtained from the United States, Italy and Spain. PBMCs, B-cell-depleted T cells, or T cells were the source of the cDNA or gDNA that made up the material.

As originally analysed: Estimates of nucleated cell counts were drawn from the amplification of reference gene primers. Measured with immunoSEQ multiplex PCR; TCRdb has only the in-frame clones, and not every one. V, J and clone size are taken as reported in that table, and D and trimming were inferred from the DNA itself. The top ten hold around 2.8% of the sample, which has about 170,000 clones, around four fifths seen once. This clonotype was obtained from a man between 65 and 85 years old with acute or convalescent COVID-19. The chain has TRBV2 and TRBJ2-5; D call uncertain. The sample taken for sequencing was peripheral blood. The CDR3 DNA is TGTGCCAGCAGCCCCCCCGTGCAAGAGACCCAGTACTTC. The encoded protein is CASSPPVQETQYF. Looking up the rest from reference TRBV2 and TRBJ2-5 gives the full variable domain: EPEVTQTPSHQVTQMGQEVILRCVPISNHLYFYWYRQILGQKVEFLVSFYNNEISEKSEIFDDQFSVERPDGSNFTLKIRSTKLEDSAMYFCASSPPVQETQYFGPGTRLLVL.